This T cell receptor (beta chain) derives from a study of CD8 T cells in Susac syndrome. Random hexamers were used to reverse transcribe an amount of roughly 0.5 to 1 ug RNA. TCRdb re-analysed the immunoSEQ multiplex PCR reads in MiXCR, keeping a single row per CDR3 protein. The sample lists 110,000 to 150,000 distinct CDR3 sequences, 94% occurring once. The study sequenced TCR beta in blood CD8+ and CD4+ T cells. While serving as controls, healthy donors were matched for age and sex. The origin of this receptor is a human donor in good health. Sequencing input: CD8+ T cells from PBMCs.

CDR3 loop: CASSQVRADGWETQYF. CDR3 DNA sequence: TGCGCCAGCAGCCAAGTGCGTGCGGATGGTTGGGAGACCCAGTACTTC. The chain couples TRBV4-1 to TRBJ2-5; D is unclear. The CDR3 runs 16 residues. V was pared by 1 base and J by 5 bases, with 17 bases between. Germline V gene data show CDR1 as MGHRA and CDR2 as YSYEKL.